The present entry profiles one T cell receptor beta chain with its context. No antigen is known for it. The data were obtained in a study of cytomegalovirus exposure and HLA in healthy donors. Study-wide findings and caveats: The presence/absence work took it that sequencing depth was about the same across donors.

Researchers ran the PCR with 60 Vbeta and 13 Jbeta primers. Clones were read by immunoSEQ multiplex PCR, and TCRdb kept only the in-frame ones, dropping some. The sample lists about 160,000 clones; roughly 80% were seen once. The CDR3 contains 13 residues. The V gene lost 1 base and the J gene lost 6 bases, with 10 bases spanning the gap. Germline V gene data show CDR1 as SGHTA and CDR2 as FQGTGA. The receptor was derived from a man younger than 40 in good health and CMV-seronegative. The V and J genes are TRBV7-3 and TRBJ2-7, with a tentative D call TRBD2 (5 bases). The specimen was PBMCs. CDR3 region: CASSLSLASEQYF. The CDR3 nucleotides read TGTGCCAGCAGCTTAAGTCTAGCAAGCGAGCAGTACTTC.